Shown below are 25 T cell receptor beta chains from a single sample sequenced in a study of blood T cell repertoires in COVID-19. The data were produced by immunoSEQ multiplex PCR, yet TCRdb's version contains in-frame clones alone and is incomplete. This sample has about 200,000 clones, with over 80% found just once. The sample consisted of peripheral blood. All receptors derive from a man in his 60s with COVID-19, enrolled during active disease.

Turning to this clone: The sample carries other DNA sequences with the same CDR3. J is TRBJ1-5 and V is TRBV19, with TRBD1 matching over 7 bases. Germline values: CDR1 LNHDA, CDR2 SQIVND (reference sequence). The CDR3 totals 14 residues. V gave up 4 bases and J gave up 2 bases; unmatched junction bases: 2. CDR3 DNA: TGTGCCAGTAGTACAACAGGGGGCAATCAGCCCCAGCATTTT. This encodes CASSTTGGNQPQHF.

This rearrangement joins TRBV5-1 to TRBJ1-5; a weak D match, TRBD1 (5 bases). The CDR3 sequence is 12 residues long. V was cut by 7 bases and J by 4 bases, with 9 bases left in between. Looked up from germline, CDR1 is SGHRS and CDR2 is YFSETQ. CDR3 nucleotide sequence: TGCGCCAGCCACGGGGGTAATCAGCCCCAGCATTTT. This translates into CASHGGNQPQHF.

V gene TRBV15 combines with J gene TRBJ2-3; D gene ambiguous. The ends were cut back, 4 bases at V and 6 bases at J, with 14 bases in the middle. This CDR3 spans 14 amino acids. The germline V gene has CDR1 LNHNV and CDR2 YYDKDF (reference sequence). The CDR3 loop reads CATSKERLPDTQYF. CDR3 DNA: TGTGCCACCAGCAAGGAGCGTCTTCCGGATACGCAGTATTTT. Full variable domain (rest looked up from reference TRBV15 and TRBJ2-3): DAMVIQNPRYQVTQFGKPVTLSCSQTLNHNVMYWYQQKSSQAPKLLFHYYDKDFNNEADTPDNFQSRRPNTSFCFLDIRSPGLGDTAMYLCATSKERLPDTQYFGPGTRLTVL.

V gene TRBV20-1 combines with J gene TRBJ1-1; D is perhaps TRBD1 (5 bases). The CDR3 has 14 residues. Per germline, CDR1 DFQATT and CDR2 SNEGSKA (reference sequence). Trimming pared 3 bases from V and 0 bases from J, leaving 11 bases between. The CDR3 bases are TGCAGTGCTAGTCGGGGGATCATGAACACTGAAGCTTTCTTT. This translates into CSASRGIMNTEAFF.

J is TRBJ1-5 and V is TRBV5-1, with D uncertain. Deletions cut 0 bases from V and 5 bases from J, with 6 bases between. The CDR3 has 13 amino acids. Germline CDR1 and CDR2: SGHRS and YFSETQ. CDR3 sequence reads: CASSLDLDQPQHF. The CDR3 nucleotides are TGCGCCAGCAGCTTGGATCTCGATCAGCCCCAGCATTTT.

The CDR3: CASKHSGTGLSGANVLTF. CDR3 nucleotide sequence: TGTGCCAGCAAACACTCGGGGACAGGACTCTCTGGGGCCAACGTCCTGACTTTC. V gene TRBV11-3 combines with J gene TRBJ2-6; 8 positions match TRBD1. This CDR3 region has 18 residues. Germline CDR1 reads SGHNT; CDR2 reads YENEEA. Unmatched junction bases numbered 11, after V lost 7 bases and J lost 0 bases.

The chain combines TRBV27 with TRBJ1-6, with 10 nucleotides matching TRBD1. CDR1 and CDR2 from the germline V gene are MNHEY and SMNVEV (reference sequence). V shed 5 bases and J 9 bases; nucleotides not matched to a gene: 10. There are 16 residues in the CDR3. Here the CDR3 reads CASSPPRQGAGSPLHF. The CDR3 DNA reads as TGTGCCAGCAGTCCGCCTCGACAGGGGGCTGGTTCACCCCTCCACTTT.

The rearrangement links TRBV7-9 to TRBJ1-2; possibly TRBD1 for D (5 bases). There are 15 residues in the CDR3. The V gene lost 0 bases and the J gene lost 4 bases, with 12 bases spanning the gap. Germline V gives CDR1 SEHNR, CDR2 FQNEAQ (reference sequence). The CDR3 nucleotides read TGTGCCAGCAGCTTAGCGGGGGGACGGGTCTATGGCTACACCTTC. Protein: CASSLAGGRVYGYTF.

The chain uses TRBV30 and TRBJ2-2, with TRBD2 identical over 7 bases. Germline V gene lookup returns CDR1 GTSNPN and CDR2 SVGIG (reference sequence). This CDR3 spans 15 amino acids. The V gene end was trimmed by 0 bases and the J gene end by 1 base; junction bases not matched to a gene: 2. The CDR3 here is CAWSVAGKNTGELFF. DNA of the CDR3: TGTGCCTGGAGTGTAGCGGGAAAGAACACCGGGGAGCTGTTTTTT.

This clone was recorded a few times. The chain has TRBV6-2 or TRBV6-3 and TRBJ1-1; 10 bases are shared with TRBD1. The CDR3 runs to 16 residues. The V gene's germline CDR1 is MNHEY and CDR2 SVGEGT. V lost 6 bases to trimming and J lost 3 bases; unmatched junction nucleotides: 10. In DNA, the CDR3 is TGTGCCAGCAGCAGCCCCCGGACAGGGGGGTACACTGAAGCTTTCTTT. This encodes CASSSPRTGGYTEAFF.

The rearrangement links TRBV18 to TRBJ2-1; weak D call: TRBD2 (6 bases). The CDR3 extends over 16 amino acids. Per the germline V gene, CDR1 is KGHSH and CDR2 is LQKENI. Trimming shortened V by 1 base and J by 4 bases, and 14 bases separated the two germline ends. CDR3 region: CASSPQEGSLYNEQFF. The CDR3 DNA reads as TGTGCCAGCTCACCACAGGAGGGGTCCCTATACAATGAGCAGTTCTTC.

This rearrangement joins TRBV6-1 to TRBJ1-2, with TRBD1 as a possible D gene (5 bases). From germline, CDR1 is MNHNS and CDR2 SASEGT. The CDR3 covers 16 residues. Trimming took 4 bases from V and 4 from J, leaving 19 bases between them. The DNA for the CDR3 is TGTGCCAGCAGTGGACGGACCTTCGGAGGGGTCTATGGCTACACCTTC. Protein sequence: CASSGRTFGGVYGYTF.

The chain links TRBV6-5 to TRBJ1-4; 7 positions agree with TRBD1. CDR3 size: 16 residues. V shed 4 bases, J shed 4 bases, and the junction held 9 bases outside the gene matches. The germline CDR1 and CDR2 sequences are MNHEY and SVGAGI. This CDR3 reads CASSFYRTGSNEKLFF. As DNA, the CDR3 is TGTGCCAGCAGTTTCTACAGGACAGGCAGTAATGAAAAACTGTTTTTT.

This clone was seen more than once but under ten times. The rearrangement joins TRBV5-1 to TRBJ1-1; 7 bases map to TRBD1. The V gene end was trimmed by 0 bases and the J gene end by 5 bases; junction bases not matched to a gene: 13. CDR3 length equals 17 residues. The V gene's germline CDR1 is SGHRS and CDR2 YFSETQ. CDR3 coding DNA: TGCGCCAGCAGCTTGGTGGTACCCGACAGGGTGGGAACTGAAGCTTTCTTT. Its translation is CASSLVVPDRVGTEAFF.

This clone has only a few counts. The CDR3 DNA follows: TGTGCCAGCTCACCCGCACAGGGTCGTAATTCACCCCTCCACTTT. It encodes CASSPAQGRNSPLHF. The chain links TRBV18 to TRBJ1-6; tentatively, D is TRBD1 (6 bases). Germline loops: CDR1 KGHSH, CDR2 LQKENI. CDR3 length: 15 amino acids. Trimming shortened V by 3 bases and J by 6 bases, and 12 bases separated the two germline ends.

The chain carries TRBV11-2 and TRBJ1-1; TRBD1 might be the D (6 bases). With 5 bases removed from V and 4 bases from J, the gap between germline ends came to 11 bases. Germline values: CDR1 SGHAT, CDR2 FQNNGV. CDR3 length equals 13 residues. CDR3 sequence (DNA): TGTGCCAGCAGCCCGACACAGGGCACTGAAGCTTTCTTT. Its translation: CASSPTQGTEAFF.

The V gene is TRBV27, the J gene TRBJ2-6; no definite D call. CDR3 length: 16 residues. Germline assignment: CDR1 MNHEY and CDR2 SMNVEV (reference sequence). V was trimmed by 1 base and J by 0 bases, leaving 7 bases between them. This chain's CDR3 is CASSLYRSSGANVLTF. The CDR3 coding sequence is TGTGCCAGCAGTTTATACAGAAGCTCTGGGGCCAACGTCCTGACTTTC.

The chain employs TRBV10-3 and TRBJ1-4; D may be TRBD1 (5 bases). V was pared by 4 bases and J by 3 bases, with 12 bases between. CDR3 length: 15 residues. Germline CDR1 and CDR2: ENHRY and SYGVKD. The CDR3, as DNA: TGTGCCATCAGTGCGGGAGGGGAGGCTAATGAAAAACTGTTTTTT. It translates to CAISAGGEANEKLFF.

The chain couples TRBV3-1 (or the pseudogene TRBV3-2) to TRBJ1-2, with 7 nucleotides matching TRBD1. CDR3 length: 15 amino acids. V trimming: 0 bases; J trimming: 1 base; junction bases outside the gene matches: 2. Germline CDR1 reads LGHDT; CDR2 reads YNNKEL (reference sequence). The CDR3 DNA reads TGTGCCAGCAGCCAAGAAAGGGGGCGTAACTATGGCTACACCTTC. Residues: CASSQERGRNYGYTF.

V is TRBV10-3 and J is TRBJ2-2; D gene unclear. The CDR3 loop spans 13 amino acids. V lost 3 bases to trimming and J lost 0 bases, with 2 bases between them. CDR1 ENHRY and CDR2 SYGVKD come from the germline V gene. CDR3 sequence: CAISDSNTGELFF. CDR3 sequence (DNA): TGTGCCATCAGTGACTCGAACACCGGGGAGCTGTTTTTT.

The chain recombines TRBV6-5 with TRBJ1-1; D is undetermined. This CDR3 region has 13 residues. The V end was cut by 9 bases, the J end by 5 bases, with 16 bases between. In germline, CDR1 is MNHEY, CDR2 SVGAGI. DNA of the CDR3: TGTGCCAGATCGACCCCGGGGAGTACTGAAGCTTTCTTT. Protein sequence: CARSTPGSTEAFF.

In regard to this clone: Within the sample, other DNA sequences also encode this same CDR3. The J gene is TRBJ1-1, the V gene TRBV3-1 (or the pseudogene TRBV3-2), with a tentative D call TRBD1 (6 bases). In germline, CDR1 is LGHDT, CDR2 YNNKEL (reference sequence). The CDR3 length is 15 residues. The V end lost 1 base, the J end lost 0 bases, and 9 bases lay between the germline ends. CDR3 coding DNA: TGTGCCAGCAGCCAAGGAACAGGGCTGAACACTGAAGCTTTCTTT. Translated, it gives CASSQGTGLNTEAFF.

The gene calls are TRBV6-6 and TRBJ1-4; tentatively, D is TRBD1 (5 bases). The germline CDR1 and CDR2 sequences are MNHNY and SVGAGI (reference sequence). With 0 bases removed from V and 8 bases from J, the gap between germline ends came to 13 bases. This CDR3 region has 15 residues. CDR3 protein: CASSYSGQGWEKLFF. CDR3 nucleotide sequence: TGTGCCAGCAGTTACTCTGGGCAGGGCTGGGAAAAACTGTTTTTT.

On this clone itself: In the same sample, other DNA sequences code for this CDR3. The chain uses TRBV2 and TRBJ2-7; 11 nucleotides line up with TRBD1. Trimming removed 4 bases from V and 3 bases from J; junction bases left unmatched: 2. This CDR3 is built from 14 residues. Germline CDR1 SNHLY, CDR2 FYNNEI. The DNA of the CDR3 is TGTGCCAGCAGTGTCGGGACAGGGGGCTACGAGCAGTACTTC. Translation gives CASSVGTGGYEQYF.

This clone was found a few times. The V gene is TRBV6-5, the J gene TRBJ1-5; no clear D gene. Germline CDR1 and CDR2: MNHEY and SVGAGI. The CDR3 has 15 residues. V lost 0 bases and J 1 base, leaving 7 bases between the germline ends. This CDR3 reads CASSYSGRSNQPQHF. The DNA for the CDR3 is TGTGCCAGCAGTTACTCAGGGAGAAGCAATCAGCCCCAGCATTTT.